The rows below give T cell receptor beta chains drawn from one sample of a study of CD4+ T cells in melanoma. The data were produced by immunoSEQ multiplex PCR, yet TCRdb's version contains in-frame clones alone and is incomplete. The table has about 3,900 clones, 73% seen once. Material: tumor tissue. Every receptor here comes from a human donor with melanoma. CDR3s include the opening cysteine and the closing phenylalanine or tryptophan. The D gene is left open where the match is weak. Rows may omit the clone size; those that give it use once, few, many or a size class.

CDR3 DNA	CDR3 protein	D gene	V gene	J gene	clone size
TGTGCCAGTAGTAGCACTAGCCACAATGAGCAGTTCTTC	CASSSTSHNEQFF	-	TRBV19	TRBJ2-1	few
TGTGCCAGCAGCTCCACTCACGGACTTAGCGGCGAGACCCAGTACTTC	CASSSTHGLSGETQYF	-	TRBV5-5	TRBJ2-5	-
TGTGCCAGCTCACAATCCACAGATACGCAGTATTTT	CASSQSTDTQYF	-	TRBV18	TRBJ2-3	-
TGTGCCAGCAGCCACACAGACACAGATACGCAGTATTTT	CASSHTDTDTQYF	-	TRBV7-9	TRBJ2-3	-
TGTGCCAGCAGCCAAGGGACTAGCGTTTACAATGAGCAGTTCTTC	CASSQGTSVYNEQFF	TRBD2	TRBV14	TRBJ2-1	-
TGTGCCAGCAGTCTTTTCCCTACAGGGGAATCCTACGAGCAGTACTTC	CASSLFPTGESYEQYF	TRBD1	TRBV7-6	TRBJ2-7	-
TGTGCCAGCAGCTTAGTCAAACGGAACTGGGTCACCGGGGAGCTGTTTTTT	CASSLVKRNWVTGELFF	-	TRBV7-6	TRBJ2-2	-
TGTGCCAGCAGCTTGAGGGCCGGGACTAGCGCTTCGAGCTCCTACGAGCAGTACTTC	CASSLRAGTSASSSYEQYF	TRBD2	TRBV7-7	TRBJ2-7	-
TGTGCCAGCAGTTACTCGTCCAGGACGGGCGAGCAGTACTTC	CASSYSSRTGEQYF	-	TRBV6-5	TRBJ2-7	-
TGTGCCAGCAGCGTAGCACAGTATAATTCACCCCTCCACTTT	CASSVAQYNSPLHF	-	TRBV9	TRBJ1-6	-
TGTGCCAGCAGAGGACATCCCATGAACACTGAAGCTTTCTTT	CASRGHPMNTEAFF	-	TRBV28	TRBJ1-1	-
TGTGCCAGCAGCGTAACAGAATCCCCTAACTATGGCTACACCTTC	CASSVTESPNYGYTF	-	TRBV9	TRBJ1-2	medium-sized
TGTGCCAGCAGCTTGAGGGAAGGGTCAGGCTATGGCTACACCTTC	CASSLREGSGYGYTF	-	TRBV5-5	TRBJ1-2	once
TGTGCCAGCAGCTTGATCGACAGCTATCAGCCCCAGCATTTT	CASSLIDSYQPQHF	-	TRBV5-8	TRBJ1-5	-
TGTGCCAGCAGCGCCTCTAGCGGGGGGCCCGGGGAGCTGTTTTTT	CASSASSGGPGELFF	TRBD2	TRBV7-2	TRBJ2-2	-
TGTGCCAGCAGGGCAACTAATGAAAAACTGTTTTTT	CASRATNEKLFF	-	TRBV28	TRBJ1-4	-
TGTGCCAGCAGCGTAGATTTCGCTGATACGCAGTATTTT	CASSVDFADTQYF	-	TRBV9	TRBJ2-3	-
TGTGCCAGCAGCCCAACTAACACCGGGGAGCTGTTTTTT	CASSPTNTGELFF	-	TRBV7-2	TRBJ2-2	-
TGTGCCAGCAGCTTAGTAGGCTCCCCGGCCTACGAGCAGTACTTC	CASSLVGSPAYEQYF	-	TRBV7-2	TRBJ2-7	-
TGTGCCAGCTCATCACCGACGGCTTCCTACGAGCAGTACTTC	CASSSPTASYEQYF	-	TRBV18	TRBJ2-7	-
TGTGCCAGCAGCGACATATACAACCCCACCGGGGAGCTGTTTTTT	CASSDIYNPTGELFF	-	TRBV6-6	TRBJ2-2	few
TGTGTCCCACTGGTCCCGACCTACAATGAGCAGTTCTTC	CVPLVPTYNEQFF	-	TRBV12-5	TRBJ2-1	-
TGTGCCAGCAGTTACTCCCGGGACAGTCGCTACACCTTC	CASSYSRDSRYTF	TRBD1	TRBV6-5	TRBJ1-2	few
TGCGCCAGCAGCCAACGCCTCTCTGGGGCCAACGTCCTGACTTTC	CASSQRLSGANVLTF	-	TRBV4-1	TRBJ2-6	-
TGTGCCATAGCCCCGGGGACAGGGAGGAGTACCGGGGAGCTGTTTTTT	CAIAPGTGRSTGELFF	TRBD1	TRBV10-3	TRBJ2-2	-
TGTGCCAGCAGCCAATCCACGAGAGTTGGGGCTTTCTTT	CASSQSTRVGAFF	-	TRBV14	TRBJ1-1	-
TGTGCCAGCAGCTTTCGTAAGGGCGGGGGTGAAAAACTGTTTTTT	CASSFRKGGGEKLFF	-	TRBV7-2	TRBJ1-4	-
TGTGCCAGCAGCTTGCTTCCCGCTGGCAGGGGCCGCCAAGAGACCCAGTACTTC	CASSLLPAGRGRQETQYF	-	TRBV5-4	TRBJ2-5	-
TGTGCCAGCAGCTCGGGACAGGGAAAACTAAGCTCTGGGGCCAACGTCCTGACTTTC	CASSSGQGKLSSGANVLTF	TRBD1	TRBV11-3	TRBJ2-6	-
TGTGCCAGCAGCTTGGAAGTTGGTGCCAGGGTCTATGGCTACACCTTC	CASSLEVGARVYGYTF	-	TRBV5-5	TRBJ1-2	few
TGTGCCAGCAGTTTACCGTGGGGGAACTACGAGCAGTACTTC	CASSLPWGNYEQYF	-	TRBV28	TRBJ2-7	-
TGTGCCAGTAGTATCGGAGGTCGGGGGGAGCAGTACTTC	CASSIGGRGEQYF	-	TRBV19	TRBJ2-7	few
TGTGCCAGCAGCTTGATCGGGATGTGGATATACGAGCAGTACTTC	CASSLIGMWIYEQYF	-	TRBV5-6	TRBJ2-7	once
TGTGCCGCCACCGGGACAGGGGCCGTAAACTATGGCTACACCTTC	CAATGTGAVNYGYTF	TRBD1	TRBV19	TRBJ1-2	-
TGTGCCACCCCAGCTAGCGGGAGCTCCTTCTCCTACGAGCAGTACTTC	CATPASGSSFSYEQYF	TRBD2	TRBV28	TRBJ2-7	-
TGCAGCGTTAAGCTCGCAAAGATTGAGACCCAGTACTTC	CSVKLAKIETQYF	-	TRBV29-1	TRBJ2-5	-
TGTGCCAGCAGCTTCGGCGGTGAGCAGTTCTTC	CASSFGGEQFF	-	TRBV7-9	TRBJ2-1	-
TGTGCCAGCAGCCCCCTTCAGCGGCAGTTCTTC	CASSPLQRQFF	-	TRBV13	TRBJ2-1	-
TGTGCCAGCAGCTTGGGACTAGAATTAACAGATACGCAGTATTTT	CASSLGLELTDTQYF	-	TRBV5-4	TRBJ2-3	-
TGTGCCAGTAGTATCGGGACAGCCAAAAACATTCAGTACTTC	CASSIGTAKNIQYF	-	TRBV19	TRBJ2-4	-
TGTGCCACCCGAAAAGGTATTACAGGGAACACCGGGGAGCTGTTTTTT	CATRKGITGNTGELFF	-	TRBV27	TRBJ2-2	-
TGTGCCAGCAGTTTTGAGGGAGGGGGCGCCGGTGGCTACACCTTC	CASSFEGGGAGGYTF	TRBD1	TRBV28	TRBJ1-2	-
TGTGCCAGCAGTGACCGAACAGGGTTCCATGGCTACACCTTC	CASSDRTGFHGYTF	-	TRBV6-5	TRBJ1-2	-
TGTGCCAGTAGTATAGAAGCGGGGCCCTACGAGCAGTACTTC	CASSIEAGPYEQYF	TRBD2	TRBV19	TRBJ2-7	few
TGTGCCAGCAGCTTAGTAAGACTAGGTATTGCAGATACGCAGTATTTT	CASSLVRLGIADTQYF	-	TRBV5-6	TRBJ2-3	-
TGTGCCAGCTCACTTCAGGGAGATCCTTATGGCTACACCTTC	CASSLQGDPYGYTF	-	TRBV18	TRBJ1-2	-
TGTGCCAGCAGCTTATCTAGAAACAATGAGCAGTTCTTC	CASSLSRNNEQFF	-	TRBV27	TRBJ2-1	-
TGTGCCAGCAGCGTAGGTTGGGGACTAGCGGGGGGGCCCAGATACAATGAGCAGTTCTTC	CASSVGWGLAGGPRYNEQFF	TRBD2	TRBV9	TRBJ2-1	-
TGTGCCAGCAGCTTGGAGACTAGCGTGTTCTTC	CASSLETSVFF	TRBD2	TRBV5-5	TRBJ2-1	-
TGTGCCAGCAGCCAACTAGCGGTAGCCACAGATACGCAGTATTTT	CASSQLAVATDTQYF	TRBD2	TRBV7-3	TRBJ2-3	-
TGTGCCAGCAGACCGATAGCGGGAGAGGACGAGCAGTACTTC	CASRPIAGEDEQYF	TRBD2	TRBV27	TRBJ2-7	-
TGTGCCTGGAGTGCACGGGGCTCGGACACTGAAGCTTTCTTT	CAWSARGSDTEAFF	-	TRBV30	TRBJ1-1	-
TGTGCCAGCAGTTTACTAGCGGGGACATACTCCTACGAGCAGTACTTC	CASSLLAGTYSYEQYF	TRBD2	TRBV28	TRBJ2-7	-